This T cell receptor (beta chain) was obtained from a study of blood T cell repertoires in COVID-19. This table comes from immunoSEQ multiplex PCR, and its TCRdb copy is limited to in-frame clones, with some not included. The sample contains over 50,000 clones, 85% of which appear only once. This CDR3 has 14 residues. Germline V gene data show CDR1 as SGHKS and CDR2 as YYEKEE (reference sequence). Trimming took 6 bases from V and 5 from J, leaving 17 bases between them. The clonotype was recovered from a man in his sixties or seventies with acute or convalescent COVID-19. The specimen sequenced was peripheral blood. The genes are TRBV5-5 and TRBJ1-1; no clear D gene. CDR3 bases: TGTGCCAGCACCCCTGGACTCAGTAGAACTGAAGCTTTCTTT. Protein product: CASTPGLSRTEAFF.